The clone carrying this TCR beta chain was detected many times. Its antigen remains unknown. Germline CDR1 is SGHAT and CDR2 is FQDESV (reference sequence). Trimming shortened V by 0 bases and J by 2 bases, and 6 bases separated the two germline ends. The CDR3 length is 14 residues. The data originate from a study of T cells after yellow fever vaccination. One entry per CDR3 protein, called by TCRdb with MiXCR from the 5' RACE reads. The data hold 250,000 or so distinct CDR3 sequences, with about 3.9% observed a single time. The study's findings and limits: Though it reached lower strength, the secondary response hit its peak faster, day 5 versus 15.

This clonotype originated in a man younger than 35 who received the YFV17D yellow fever vaccine. Sample: PBMCs, taken 15 days after the yellow fever booster vaccination. The chain has TRBV11-1 and TRBJ2-3; D remains unclear. CDR3 protein: CASSLAPATDTQYF. DNA of the CDR3: TGTGCCAGCAGCTTAGCACCGGCCACAGATACGCAGTATTTT. Together with reference TRBV11-1 and TRBJ2-3, the CDR3 gives the full variable domain: EAEVAQSPRYKITEKSQAVAFWCDPISGHATLYWYRQILGQGPELLVQFQDESVVDDSQLPKDRFSAERLKGVDSTLKIQPAELGDSAMYLCASSLAPATDTQYFGPGTRLTVL.